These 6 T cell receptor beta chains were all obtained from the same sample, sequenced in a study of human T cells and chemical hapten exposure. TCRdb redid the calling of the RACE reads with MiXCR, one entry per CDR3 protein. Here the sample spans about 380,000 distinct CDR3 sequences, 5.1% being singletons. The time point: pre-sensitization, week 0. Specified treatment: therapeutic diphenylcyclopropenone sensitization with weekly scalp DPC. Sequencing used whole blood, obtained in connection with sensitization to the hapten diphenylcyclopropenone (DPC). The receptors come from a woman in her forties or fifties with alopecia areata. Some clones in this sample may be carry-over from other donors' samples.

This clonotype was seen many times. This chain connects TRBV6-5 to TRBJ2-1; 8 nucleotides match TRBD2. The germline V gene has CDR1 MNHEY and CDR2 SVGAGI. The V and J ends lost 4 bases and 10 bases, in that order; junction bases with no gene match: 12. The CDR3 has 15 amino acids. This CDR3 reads CASSSGTRRLQEQFF. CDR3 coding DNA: TGTGCCAGCAGTTCCGGGACTAGGAGGTTACAGGAGCAGTTCTTC.

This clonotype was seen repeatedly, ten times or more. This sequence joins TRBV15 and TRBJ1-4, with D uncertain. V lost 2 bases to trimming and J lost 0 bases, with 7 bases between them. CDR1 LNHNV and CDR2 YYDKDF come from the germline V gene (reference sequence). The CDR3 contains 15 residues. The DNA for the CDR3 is TGTGCCACCAGCAGACGGTCTGCAACTAATGAAAAACTGTTTTTT. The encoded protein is CATSRRSATNEKLFF.

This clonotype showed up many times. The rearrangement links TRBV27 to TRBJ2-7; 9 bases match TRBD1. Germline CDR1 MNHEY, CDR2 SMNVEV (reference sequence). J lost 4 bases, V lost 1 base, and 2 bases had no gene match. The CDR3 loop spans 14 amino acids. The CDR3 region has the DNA TGTGCCAGCAGTTTATTACAGGGGGCGTACGAGCAGTACTTC. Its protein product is CASSLLQGAYEQYF.

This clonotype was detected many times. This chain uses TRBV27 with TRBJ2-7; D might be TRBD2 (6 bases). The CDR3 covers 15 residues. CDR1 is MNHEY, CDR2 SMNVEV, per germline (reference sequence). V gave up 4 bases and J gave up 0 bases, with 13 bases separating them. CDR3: CASSYGTPSSYEQYF. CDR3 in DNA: TGTGCCAGCAGTTATGGGACTCCGAGCTCCTACGAGCAGTACTTC.

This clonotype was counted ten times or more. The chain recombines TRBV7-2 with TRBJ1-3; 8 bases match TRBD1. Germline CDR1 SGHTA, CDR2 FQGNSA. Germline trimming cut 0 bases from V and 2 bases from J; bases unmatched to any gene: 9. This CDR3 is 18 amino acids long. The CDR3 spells CASSLAGSRGPPGNTIYF. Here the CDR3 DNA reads TGTGCCAGCAGCTTAGCGGGTAGCAGGGGGCCTCCTGGAAACACCATATATTTT.

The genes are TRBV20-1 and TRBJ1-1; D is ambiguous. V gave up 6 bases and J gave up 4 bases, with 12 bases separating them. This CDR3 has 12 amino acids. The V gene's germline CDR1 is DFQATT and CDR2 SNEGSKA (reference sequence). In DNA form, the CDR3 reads TGCAGTGCCCCCCCGGGGAGCACTGAAGCTTTCTTT. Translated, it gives CSAPPGSTEAFF.